This is a list of T cell receptor beta chains from one sample in a study of T cells after yellow fever vaccination. TCRdb analysed the 5' RACE reads with MiXCR anew, one entry per CDR3 protein. This table has approximately 510,000 distinct CDR3 sequences, around a fifth appearing once. The material sequenced was PBMCs, taken roughly 23 days after the first yellow fever vaccination. These receptor sequences come from a young man who received the YFV17D yellow fever vaccine. The CDR3 runs from the conserved cysteine through the conserved F or W. Each record gives: J gene, V gene, clone size, D gene, CDR3 protein, CDR3 DNA. The D gene is left open where the match is weak. Part of the rows lack a size; the others show once, few, many or a class for expanded clones.

>TRBJ2-7|TRBV12-3/TRBV12-4|-|-
CASSLRDEQYF
TGTGCCAGCAGTTTACGGGACGAGCAGTACTTC
>TRBJ2-1|TRBV12-3/TRBV12-4|few|TRBD1
CASSPPGQGGNEQFF
TGTGCCAGCAGCCCTCCGGGACAGGGGGGCAATGAGCAGTTCTTC
>TRBJ1-5|TRBV29-1|few|TRBD1
CSADDGTGNNQPQHF
TGCAGCGCTGACGACGGGACAGGTAACAATCAGCCCCAGCATTTT
>TRBJ1-4|TRBV7-2|many|-
CASSLMRATTNEKLFF
TGTGCCAGCAGCTTAATGAGGGCAACAACTAATGAAAAACTGTTTTTT
>TRBJ2-2|TRBV11-2|few|-
CASAPGVATGELFF
TGTGCCAGCGCTCCCGGGGTGGCCACCGGGGAGCTGTTTTTT
>TRBJ2-1|TRBV20-1|-|TRBD2
CSARGPTSGGAYNEQFF
TGCAGTGCTAGGGGCCCCACTAGCGGGGGCGCCTACAATGAGCAGTTCTTC
>TRBJ2-1|TRBV5-1|-|-
CASSLVTAYNEQFF
TGCGCCAGCAGCTTGGTCACTGCCTACAATGAGCAGTTCTTC
>TRBJ2-1|TRBV19|-|TRBD2
CATDSGGARNEQFF
TGTGCCACCGATAGCGGGGGGGCCAGGAATGAGCAGTTCTTC
>TRBJ1-1|TRBV5-1|many|TRBD1
CASSFDRGTEAFF
TGCGCCAGCAGCTTTGACAGGGGCACTGAAGCTTTCTTT
>TRBJ2-7|TRBV5-1|many|TRBD1
CASGGQGVYEQYF
TGCGCCAGCGGGGGACAGGGTGTCTACGAGCAGTACTTC
>TRBJ2-5|TRBV4-1|many|-
CASSPGLKGRWETQYF
TGCGCCAGCAGCCCCGGACTGAAGGGGAGGTGGGAGACCCAGTACTTC
>TRBJ1-4|TRBV7-9|-|-
CASSSRGRGATNEKLFF
TGTGCCAGCAGCTCCCGGGGCCGCGGGGCAACTAATGAAAAACTGTTTTTT
>TRBJ2-3|TRBV7-3|-|TRBD2
CASSSKTSGVTDTQYF
TGTGCCAGCAGCTCCAAGACTAGCGGGGTCACAGATACGCAGTATTTT
>TRBJ1-1|TRBV6-5|-|-
CASSYSRRTNTEAFF
TGTGCCAGCAGTTACTCGAGGCGGACCAACACTGAAGCTTTCTTT
>TRBJ2-5|TRBV5-1|many|-
CASSLGGEETQYF
TGCGCCAGCAGCCTGGGGGGCGAAGAGACCCAGTACTTC
>TRBJ2-1|TRBV4-1|few|TRBD2
CASSQASGGAYEQFF
TGCGCCAGCAGCCAAGCAAGCGGGGGGGCGTATGAGCAGTTCTTC
>TRBJ1-6|TRBV15|-|-
CATSTRRRNSPLHF
TGTGCCACCAGCACCCGGCGTCGGAATTCACCCCTCCACTTT
>TRBJ1-2|TRBV20-1|-|-
CSARAGRVSYGYTF
TGCAGTGCTAGAGCCGGCAGGGTGAGCTATGGCTACACCTTC
>TRBJ2-1|TRBV21-1|few|-
CASTLGLPYEQFF
TGTGCCAGCACCCTGGGGTTACCCTATGAGCAGTTCTTC
>TRBJ2-5|TRBV7-9|few|-
CASSLAGSETQYF
TGTGCCAGCAGCTTAGCAGGATCGGAGACCCAGTACTTC
>TRBJ2-3|TRBV12-3/TRBV12-4|few|-
CASSLAAAADTQYF
TGTGCCAGCAGTTTGGCGGCAGCGGCAGATACGCAGTATTTT
>TRBJ1-3|TRBV4-2|-|TRBD1
CASSQETGALGNTIYF
TGTGCCAGCAGCCAAGAGACAGGGGCATTAGGAAACACCATATATTTT
>TRBJ2-1|TRBV6-5|-|TRBD2
CASSYGLAGENEQFF
TGTGCCAGCAGTTATGGCCTAGCGGGGGAAAATGAGCAGTTCTTC
>TRBJ1-5|TRBV20-1|many|-
CSARDPGTHNQPQHF
TGCAGTGCTAGAGACCCCGGGACACATAATCAGCCCCAGCATTTT
>TRBJ1-1|TRBV7-9|-|-
CASGQPYEAFF
TGTGCCAGCGGACAACCTTACGAAGCTTTCTTT
>TRBJ1-3|TRBV15|few|TRBD1
CATSQGVSGNTIYF
TGTGCCACCAGTCAGGGGGTTTCTGGAAACACCATATATTTT
>TRBJ1-4|TRBV30|few|-
CASGQSNEKLFF
TGTGCCTCAGGACAGTCTAATGAAAAACTGTTTTTT
>TRBJ2-4|TRBV7-2|-|-
CASSLVGLKLAKNIQYF
TGTGCCAGCAGCTTAGTTGGGCTAAAGCTAGCCAAAAACATTCAGTACTTC
>TRBJ1-2|TRBV4-2|few|-
CASSPGDPNRELYGYTF
TGTGCCAGCAGTCCTGGGGACCCAAACAGGGAGCTCTATGGCTACACCTTC
>TRBJ2-1|TRBV7-8|few|TRBD2
CASRRVAGGNNEQFF
TGTGCCAGCAGAAGGGTAGCGGGGGGCAACAATGAGCAGTTCTTC
>TRBJ2-4|TRBV9|few|-
CASSETSYAKNIQYF
TGTGCCAGCAGCGAGACGTCATATGCCAAAAACATTCAGTACTTC
>TRBJ2-1|TRBV7-2|few|-
CASSLAARKTYNEQFF
TGTGCCAGCAGCTTAGCGGCCAGGAAAACCTACAATGAGCAGTTCTTC
>TRBJ2-7|TRBV6-1|few|TRBD2
CASRRLAGGNEQYF
TGTGCCAGCAGACGACTAGCGGGGGGGAATGAGCAGTACTTC
>TRBJ1-1|TRBV7-9|few|-
CASSLGEWWNTEAFF
TGTGCCAGCAGCTTAGGGGAATGGTGGAACACTGAAGCTTTCTTT
>TRBJ1-5|TRBV18|few|TRBD1
CASSPGTGVVSNQPQHF
TGTGCCAGCTCACCCGGGACAGGGGTTGTTAGCAATCAGCCCCAGCATTTT
>TRBJ2-5|TRBV7-2|-|-
CASSLARIRGQETQYF
TGTGCCAGCAGCTTAGCGCGTATTAGGGGGCAAGAGACCCAGTACTTC